This is a list of T cell receptor beta chains from one sample in a study of OX40 agonist ivuxolimab in advanced cancers. Clones were sequenced by immunoSEQ multiplex PCR, and TCRdb holds only the in-frame ones, with some missing. Among 70,000 to 90,000 clones listed, more than 65% were seen once. The sample consisted of CD4+ or CD8+ T cells sorted from blood, taken in a trial of the OX40 agonist ivuxolimab. These TCRs come from an adult with an advanced solid tumor such as melanoma, head and neck, liver or kidney cancer. Each CDR3 is given without its conserved first and last residue.

V gene: TRBV11-2
J gene: TRBJ1-1
CDR3 protein: ASRRRAGTEAF

V gene: TRBV5-1
J gene: TRBJ2-1
CDR3 protein: ASSETISSSYNEQF

V gene: TRBV18
J gene: TRBJ1-1
CDR3 protein: ASSPTTGNTEAF

V gene: TRBV30
J gene: TRBJ1-1
CDR3 protein: AWSVGGAATEAF

V gene: TRBV14
J gene: TRBJ2-1
CDR3 protein: ASSRADRVLYNEQF

V gene: TRBV11-2
J gene: TRBJ1-6
CDR3 protein: ASSLETGRSPLH

V gene: TRBV5-1
J gene: TRBJ2-1
CDR3 protein: ASSQPGQGTNEQF

V gene: TRBV7-9
J gene: TRBJ2-7
CDR3 protein: ASSSGRGIEQY

V gene: TRBV5-1
J gene: TRBJ1-1
CDR3 protein: ASSWDSPLNTEAF

V gene: TRBV27
J gene: TRBJ1-1
CDR3 protein: ASSQNRGGTEAF

V gene: TRBV19
J gene: TRBJ1-3
CDR3 protein: ASSLLAPSGNTIY

V gene: TRBV11-3
J gene: TRBJ2-3
CDR3 protein: ASSLSGNADTQY

V gene: TRBV10-3
J gene: TRBJ2-3
CDR3 protein: AISGASGSGDTQY

V gene: TRBV28
J gene: TRBJ2-7
CDR3 protein: ASSLGNAEQY

V gene: TRBV11-3
J gene: TRBJ2-5
CDR3 protein: ASSYPGAGETQY

V gene: TRBV27
J gene: TRBJ2-7
CDR3 protein: ASSGTSGSIPYEQY

V gene: TRBV6-5
J gene: TRBJ1-2
CDR3 protein: ASSFTGNYGYT

V gene: TRBV11-3
J gene: TRBJ1-1
CDR3 protein: ASQGRGPEAF

V gene: TRBV5-6
J gene: TRBJ2-3
CDR3 protein: ASSLAGLTLNLDTQY

V gene: TRBV7-9
J gene: TRBJ2-7
CDR3 protein: ASSLYRDEQY

V gene: TRBV5-4
J gene: TRBJ2-2
CDR3 protein: ASSLNGQGGTGELF

V gene: TRBV2
J gene: TRBJ2-7
CDR3 protein: ASSGSYEQY

V gene: TRBV27
J gene: TRBJ2-7
CDR3 protein: ASREVGAAYEQY

V gene: TRBV2
J gene: TRBJ2-5
CDR3 protein: ASSALVGPQTQY

V gene: TRBV6-6
J gene: TRBJ2-2
CDR3 protein: ASSPTGVFPGELF

V gene: TRBV5-1
J gene: TRBJ1-4
CDR3 protein: ASSPGNTGEKLF

V gene: TRBV18
J gene: TRBJ2-5
CDR3 protein: ASSPPGLQETQY

V gene: TRBV6-5
J gene: TRBJ1-1
CDR3 protein: ASSYGDRGLNTEAF

V gene: TRBV7-9
J gene: TRBJ2-6
CDR3 protein: ASSTRQTGTSGANVLT

V gene: TRBV2
J gene: TRBJ1-3
CDR3 protein: ASSLRTGPGNTIY

V gene: TRBV5-6
J gene: TRBJ1-4
CDR3 protein: ASSQTPMEANEKLF

V gene: TRBV6-6
J gene: TRBJ1-5
CDR3 protein: ASSEDLVKGQPQH

V gene: TRBV6-1
J gene: TRBJ1-2
CDR3 protein: ASSEPGTGDGYT

V gene: TRBV19
J gene: TRBJ1-5
CDR3 protein: ASSRGTAAAGQPQH

V gene: TRBV28
J gene: TRBJ1-1
CDR3 protein: ASSLFPNEAF